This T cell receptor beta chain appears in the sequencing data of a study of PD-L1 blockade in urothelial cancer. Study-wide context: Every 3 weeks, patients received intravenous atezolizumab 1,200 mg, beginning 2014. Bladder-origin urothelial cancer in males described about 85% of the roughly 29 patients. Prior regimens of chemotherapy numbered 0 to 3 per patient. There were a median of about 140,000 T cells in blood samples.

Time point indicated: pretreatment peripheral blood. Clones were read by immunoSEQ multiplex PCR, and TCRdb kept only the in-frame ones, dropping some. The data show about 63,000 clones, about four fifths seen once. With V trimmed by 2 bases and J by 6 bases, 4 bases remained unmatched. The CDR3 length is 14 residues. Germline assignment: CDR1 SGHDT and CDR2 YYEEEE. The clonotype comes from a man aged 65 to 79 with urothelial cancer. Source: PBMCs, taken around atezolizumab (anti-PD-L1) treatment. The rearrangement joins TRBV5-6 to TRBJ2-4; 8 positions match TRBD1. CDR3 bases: TGTGCCAGCAGCTTTCAGGGGGCGGGAAACATTCAGTACTTC. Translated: CASSFQGAGNIQYF. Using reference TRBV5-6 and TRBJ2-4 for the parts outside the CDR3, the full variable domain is DAGVTQSPTHLIKTRGQQVTLRCSPKSGHDTVSWYQQALGQGPQFIFQYYEEEERQRGNFPDRFSGHQFPNYSSELNVNALLLGDSALYLCASSFQGAGNIQYFGAGTRLSVL.